This T cell receptor (beta chain) was profiled in a study of early T cells in non-severe SARS-CoV-2 infection. In its sample, this clonotype was seen many times. Unique molecular identifiers (one per individual cDNA molecule) were attached. One entry per CDR3 protein results from TCRdb running MiXCR on the 5' RACE reads. In the table there are about 49,000 distinct CDR3 sequences, about 6% of which are singletons. This CDR3 contains 12 residues. V was clipped by 3 bases and J by 9 bases, with 6 bases between them. The sequencing used whole blood, collected at baseline. The chain is built from TRBV12-3 or TRBV12-4 and TRBJ1-6; no definite D call. The receptor was derived from an adult who was a healthcare worker with PCR-confirmed SARS-CoV-2 infection or an uninfected control (not recorded which). In DNA, the CDR3 is TGTGCCAGCAGTTTCCCCGGTTCACCCCTCCACTTT. It specifies CASSFPGSPLHF.